The 5 T cell receptor beta chains reported below all come from one sample, sequenced in a study of low-dose radiotherapy and immunotherapy resistance in tumors. Gene-specific TRAV and TRBV primers were used for first-strand cDNA, covering alpha and beta chains. The authors ran 20 PCR cycles to amplify TCRs with a constant-region primer and V-primer adapter. TCRdb itself ran the reads through MiXCR, one entry per CDR3 protein. The table shows about 11,000 distinct CDR3 sequences, with 60% to 80% occurring only once. The receptors were sampled from a human donor with advanced metastatic prostate, ovarian, gallbladder or colorectal cancer (not recorded which). This table probably holds off-target reads from a library built for another chain.

The chain uses TRBV28 and TRBJ1-4, with TRBD1 matching over 10 bases. Germline V CDR1 and CDR2: MDHEN, SYDVKM. The CDR3 is made up of 16 amino acids. V lost 7 bases to trimming and J lost 5 bases; unmatched junction nucleotides: 10. CDR3 amino acids: CASTRTGGLRNEKLFF. Here the CDR3 DNA reads TGTGCCAGCACTCGGACAGGGGGTTTACGGAATGAAAAACTGTTTTTT.

The chain links TRBV5-1 to TRBJ2-1; 8 positions match TRBD2. J gave up 5 bases and V 1 base, and 2 bases lay outside the gene matches. CDR3 length: 14 amino acids. Germline V lookup: CDR1 SGHRS, CDR2 YFSETQ. This chain's CDR3 is CASSLLAGNNEQFF. CDR3 sequence (DNA): TGCGCCAGCAGCTTGCTAGCGGGTAACAATGAGCAGTTCTTC.

This clonotype was counted only a few times. The gene calls are TRBV5-4 and TRBJ2-1; TRBD2 is a possible D gene (6 bases). With 4 bases removed from V and 0 bases from J, the gap between germline ends came to 11 bases. The CDR3 is made up of 15 amino acids. Germline CDR1 reads SGHNT; CDR2 reads YYREEE (reference sequence). In DNA, the CDR3 is TGTGCCAGCAGCAACGGGGGTGGCTCCTACAATGAGCAGTTCTTC. Protein: CASSNGGGSYNEQFF.

The V call is TRBV9, the J call TRBJ2-2, with D perhaps TRBD1 (6 bases). CDR3 length: 15 residues. Germline V gives CDR1 SGDLS, CDR2 YYNGEE. V lost 5 bases and J lost 5, with 16 bases in between. CDR3 in amino acids: CASSIQGGETGELFF. The CDR3 nucleotides are TGTGCCAGCAGTATACAGGGTGGGGAGACCGGGGAGCTGTTTTTT. Together with reference TRBV9 and TRBJ2-2, the CDR3 gives the full variable domain: DSGVTQTPKHLITATGQRVTLRCSPRSGDLSVYWYQQSLDQGLQFLIQYYNGEERAKGNILERFSAQQFPDLHSELNLSSLELGDSALYFCASSIQGGETGELFFGEGSRLTVL.

The V call is TRBV5-1, the J call TRBJ2-1; tentative D call: TRBD1 (6 bases). The length of the CDR3 is 13 residues. Trimming left V 4 bases short and J 9 bases short, with 14 bases between. CDR1 SGHRS and CDR2 YFSETQ come from the germline V gene. The CDR3 coding sequence is TGCGCCAGCAGCGGCAACCAGGGGCGTGAGCAGTTCTTC. Protein product: CASSGNQGREQFF.